A selection of T cell receptor beta chains follows, all from one sample in a study of T-cell reconstitution after alpha-beta-depleted transplantation in children. TCRdb reprocessed the PCR reads via MiXCR and lists one record per CDR3 protein. The sample lists more than 450,000 distinct CDR3 sequences, around 18% occurring once. This sample comprised PBMCs from the stem cell graft donor, obtained from the stem cell graft. The receptors originated from a human donor who donated a stem cell graft to a child with acute lymphoblastic leukemia. CDR3s include the opening cysteine and the closing phenylalanine or tryptophan. The D gene is left open where the match is weak. Expanded clones are given a class, and other clones once, few, many or no size at all.

d_gene	abundance	v_gene	j_gene	CDR3nt	CDR3aa
-	few	TRBV3-1	TRBJ2-4	TGTGCCAGCAGCCAAGTCACAGGGAAAAACATTCAGTACTTC	CASSQVTGKNIQYF
-	-	TRBV5-1	TRBJ1-2	TGCGCCAGCAGACGGACCGCCGCTAACTATGGCTACACCTTC	CASRRTAANYGYTF
-	-	TRBV7-9	TRBJ1-1	TGTGCCAGCAGCCCCGCGGGGGGTCTGCTGAACACTGAAGCTTTCTTT	CASSPAGGLLNTEAFF
-	few	TRBV7-9	TRBJ2-7	TGTGCCAGCAGTCCTATGGACAGATCCTACGAGCAGTACTTC	CASSPMDRSYEQYF
-	-	TRBV29-1	TRBJ1-2	TGCAGCGTTGGCAATCAGGAAGGGGGTGGCTACACCTTC	CSVGNQEGGGYTF
-	-	TRBV12-3/TRBV12-4	TRBJ1-1	TGTGCCAGCAGGAGAGGCCCCGACAATGAAGCTTTCTTT	CASRRGPDNEAFF
-	-	TRBV7-9	TRBJ2-4	TGTGCCAGCAGCTTAACACAAACCCTAGCCAAAAACATTCAGTACTTC	CASSLTQTLAKNIQYF
TRBD2	few	TRBV20-1	TRBJ2-2	TGCAGTGCTAGAGCCGGGACTAGCGGGAAGAGCACCGGGGAGCTGTTTTTT	CSARAGTSGKSTGELFF
-	few	TRBV5-1	TRBJ2-6	TGCGCCAGCAGCGTACCCTGGGGGAAGGGGGCCAACGTCCTGACTTTC	CASSVPWGKGANVLTF
-	-	TRBV5-5	TRBJ1-2	TGTGCCAGCAGCTTAGGGATTTCCTATGGCTACACCTTC	CASSLGISYGYTF
TRBD2	few	TRBV25-1	TRBJ2-1	TGTGCCAGCACTCCGGCAGCGGGAAGGAATGAGCAGTTCTTC	CASTPAAGRNEQFF